Below are 28 T cell receptor beta chains sequenced from a single sample in a study of CD8+CD57+ T cells in acquired aplastic anemia. Both TCR beta VDJ combination and CDR3 sequence profiling were carried out. Genomic DNA was the template for this profiling. MiXCR was run by TCRdb on the reads, yielding one entry per CDR3 protein. The sample lists some 180,000 distinct CDR3 sequences, 63% occurring once. Those patients picked for sequencing had displayed CD8+CD57+ cell expansion on flow cytometry. The sample consisted of sorted CD4+, CD8+, or CD8+CD57+ T cells (not recorded which) from PBMCs. The receptors here all came from a human donor with aplastic anemia.

This clonotype was seen many times. The chain links TRBV10-1 to TRBJ2-2, with 9 bases that match TRBD1. The CDR3 extends over 16 amino acids. V dropped 6 bases and J dropped 3; count of bases not matched to a gene: 8. Germline V gene sequence: CDR1 WNHNN, CDR2 SYGVQD (reference sequence). As DNA, the CDR3 is TGCGCCAGCAGCCAGGGAGGGACAGGGTACACCGGGGAGCTGTTTTTT. This translates into CASSQGGTGYTGELFF.

A remark on this clonotype: Since no conserved phenylalanine or tryptophan closes the CDR3, a read error is the likely cause. The CDR3 sequence: CASSLLAGGPDEQYS. The DNA for the CDR3 is TGTGCCAGCAGCTTACTAGCGGGGGGGCCCGATGAGCAGTATTCT. The J gene is TRBJ2-3, the V gene TRBV7-8; 12 bases are shared with TRBD2. V lost 2 bases and J lost 11; bases outside the gene matches: 8. The CDR3 spans 15 residues. The germline V gene has CDR1 SGHVS and CDR2 FQNEAQ.

This chain links TRBV6-6 with TRBJ2-5; perhaps TRBD1 as D (6 bases). CDR3 length: 14 residues. The V end was cut by 10 bases, the J end by 7 bases, with 22 bases between. Germline V gene lookup returns CDR1 MNHNY and CDR2 SVGAGI (reference sequence). This CDR3 reads CATRSQGPSVTQYF. The DNA for the CDR3 is TGTGCCACCCGTTCACAGGGTCCAAGTGTGACCCAGTACTTC.

CDR3 in DNA: TGCAGTGCTAGAGAGGGGGGCGGCTTCAATGAGCAGTTCTTC. It yields the protein CSAREGGGFNEQFF. The rearrangement joins TRBV20-1 to TRBJ2-1, with D tentatively TRBD1 or TRBD2 (6 bases each). Germline V CDR1 and CDR2: DFQATT, SNEGSKA (reference sequence). V was clipped by 0 bases and J by 6 bases, with 12 bases between them. The CDR3 contains 14 residues.

The J gene is TRBJ2-1, the V gene TRBV20-1; D may be TRBD1 or TRBD2 (5 bases each). This CDR3 has 12 amino acids. Trimming pared 5 bases from V and 7 bases from J, leaving 12 bases between. Germline CDR1 reads DFQATT; CDR2 reads SNEGSKA (reference sequence). The CDR3 loop is CSAWDQVNEQFF. For the CDR3, the DNA is TGCAGTGCTTGGGACCAGGTGAATGAGCAGTTCTTC.

V is TRBV10-3 and J is TRBJ2-1, with D tentatively TRBD2 (5 bases). CDR3 length equals 13 residues. With 5 bases removed from V and 0 bases from J, the gap between germline ends came to 5 bases. The germline V gene has CDR1 ENHRY and CDR2 SYGVKD. The CDR3 region has the DNA TGTGCCATCAGTAGCGGCTCCTACAATGAGCAGTTCTTC. Translation: CAISSGSYNEQFF.

CDR3 coding DNA: TGTGCCAGCAGTTGGGGACAGTCCAACACTGAAGCTTTCTTT. Translation: CASSWGQSNTEAFF. This chain uses TRBV7-3 with TRBJ1-1, with 7 bases matching TRBD1. Germline CDR1 reads SGHTA; CDR2 reads FQGTGA. Unmatched junction bases numbered 6, after V lost 6 bases and J lost 2 bases. This CDR3 contains 14 residues. Using reference TRBV7-3 and TRBJ1-1 for the parts outside the CDR3, the full variable domain is GAGVSQTPSNKVTEKGKYVELRCDPISGHTALYWYRQSLGQGPEFLIYFQGTGAADDSGLPNDRFFAVRPEGSVSTLKIQRTERGDSAVYLCASSWGQSNTEAFFGQGTRLTVV.

V gene TRBV29-1 combines with J gene TRBJ1-5; D is possibly TRBD1 (6 bases). This CDR3 spans 13 amino acids. CDR1 is SQVTM, CDR2 ANQGSEA, per germline. V shed 7 bases and J shed 2 bases, with 12 bases lying between them. The CDR3 spells CSAAGVGNQPQHF. For the CDR3, the DNA is TGCAGCGCCGCAGGGGTCGGCAATCAGCCCCAGCATTTT. Using reference TRBV29-1 and TRBJ1-5 for the parts outside the CDR3, the full variable domain is SAVISQKPSRDICQRGTSLTIQCQVDSQVTMMFWYRQQPGQSLTLIATANQGSEATYESGFVIDKFPISRPNLTFSTLTVSNMSPEDSSIYLCSAAGVGNQPQHFGDGTRLSIL.

This clonotype was seen at least ten times. The chain joins TRBV6-1 to TRBJ2-3; 11 nucleotides agree with TRBD1. The length of the CDR3 is 15 residues. The trim removed 3 bases at V and 3 bases at J, leaving 2 bases unmatched. Germline CDR1 MNHNS, CDR2 SASEGT. CDR3 coding DNA: TGTGCCAGCAGTGAGGACAGGGGGCGAACAGATACGCAGTATTTT. Its translation is CASSEDRGRTDTQYF.

The chain joins TRBV27 to TRBJ1-5, with a tentative D call TRBD1 (5 bases). Per the germline V gene, CDR1 is MNHEY and CDR2 is SMNVEV (reference sequence). Trimming pared 3 bases from V and 6 bases from J, leaving 9 bases between. This CDR3 contains 13 residues. In DNA, the CDR3 is TGTGCCAGCAGTTTTAGCGGGGGTCAGCCCCAGCATTTT. It translates to CASSFSGGQPQHF.

The rearrangement joins TRBV24-1 to TRBJ1-1, with TRBD1 identical over 8 bases. The CDR3 is made up of 17 amino acids. The trim removed 5 bases at V and 1 base at J, leaving 11 bases unmatched. Germline CDR1 reads KGHDR; CDR2 reads SFDVKD. CDR3 sequence reads: CATSAHPSDRGNTEAFF. The CDR3, as DNA: TGTGCCACCAGTGCCCACCCCAGTGACAGGGGGAACACTGAAGCTTTCTTT.

The chain combines TRBV11-2 with TRBJ2-5, with D perhaps TRBD2 (6 bases). The germline V gene has CDR1 SGHAT and CDR2 FQNNGV. CDR3 length: 16 amino acids. V was clipped by 1 base and J by 1 base, with 13 bases between them. The DNA of the CDR3 is TGTGCCAGCAGCTTAGGTAGCAGGCGGGGCCAAGAGACCCAGTACTTC. This codes for CASSLGSRRGQETQYF. The full variable domain, with the rest looked up from reference TRBV11-2 and TRBJ2-5, is EAGVAQSPRYKIIEKRQSVAFWCNPISGHATLYWYQQILGQGPKLLIQFQNNGVVDDSQLPKDRFSAERLKGVDSTLKIQPAKLEDSAVYLCASSLGSRRGQETQYFGPGTRLLVL.

This sequence joins TRBV9 and TRBJ1-1; TRBD1 agrees at 7 bases. CDR1 is SGDLS and CDR2 is YYNGEE in the germline V gene. This CDR3 comprises 16 residues. Trimming at V came to 4 bases and at J to 0 bases, leaving 9 bases not matched to a gene. CDR3 sequence reads: CASSPIGGQLNTEAFF. CDR3 nucleotides: TGTGCCAGCAGCCCTATAGGGGGCCAGCTGAACACTGAAGCTTTCTTT. Full variable domain (outside the CDR3, taken from reference TRBV9 and TRBJ1-1): DSGVTQTPKHLITATGQRVTLRCSPRSGDLSVYWYQQSLDQGLQFLIQYYNGEERAKGNILERFSAQQFPDLHSELNLSSLELGDSALYFCASSPIGGQLNTEAFFGQGTRLTVV.

The rearrangement joins TRBV12-3 or TRBV12-4 to TRBJ1-5, with 9 bases matching TRBD1. V dropped 5 bases and J dropped 5; count of bases not matched to a gene: 1. The CDR3 has 13 amino acids. Here the CDR3 reads CASSRTGDQPQHF. CDR3 sequence (DNA): TGTGCCAGCAGTCGGACAGGGGATCAGCCCCAGCATTTT.

The CDR3 sequence: CAISESGYTEAFF. The DNA of the CDR3 is TGTGCCATCAGTGAGAGTGGGTACACTGAAGCTTTCTTT. The V gene is TRBV10-3, the J gene TRBJ1-1; no definite D call. The CDR3 is made up of 13 amino acids. Germline V gene sequence: CDR1 ENHRY, CDR2 SYGVKD. Deletions cut 2 bases from V and 3 bases from J, with 7 bases between.

This clonotype has just one count. At one end the junction does not follow the germline gene, possibly because of a read error. The gene calls are TRBV12-5 and TRBJ1-1, with D unresolved. The CDR3 sequence is 15 residues long. Germline loops: CDR1 LGHNT, CDR2 FRNRAP. The CDR3: CASGLLGGMNAEAFF. Here the CDR3 DNA reads TGTGCTAGTGGTTTGTTAGGTGGAATGAACGCTGAAGCTTTCTTT.

This clonotype was detected ten times or more. The V and J genes are TRBV7-9 and TRBJ2-1, with D unresolved. Trimming removed 4 bases at V and 8 bases at J, with 18 bases between. The CDR3 covers 15 residues. The germline V gene encodes CDR1 SEHNR and CDR2 FQNEAQ (reference sequence). CDR3 protein: CASSWVVGSVDEQFF. CDR3 coding DNA: TGTGCCAGCAGCTGGGTAGTCGGTTCGGTTGATGAGCAGTTCTTC.

The CDR3 here is CASSVGTSGWHEQFF. CDR3 bases: TGTGCCAGCAGCGTAGGAACTAGCGGGTGGCATGAGCAGTTCTTC. The genes are TRBV9 and TRBJ2-1; 9 bases map to TRBD2. The CDR3 is made up of 15 amino acids. Germline CDR1 is SGDLS and CDR2 is YYNGEE. V shed 0 bases and J 8 bases; nucleotides not matched to a gene: 6. The full variable domain, with the rest looked up from reference TRBV9 and TRBJ2-1, is DSGVTQTPKHLITATGQRVTLRCSPRSGDLSVYWYQQSLDQGLQFLIQYYNGEERAKGNILERFSAQQFPDLHSELNLSSLELGDSALYFCASSVGTSGWHEQFFGPGTRLTVL.

The rearrangement joins TRBV13 to TRBJ1-1, with unresolved D. Trimming cost V 4 bases and J 8 bases, with 11 bases left between them. CDR3 length equals 12 residues. CDR1 PRHDT and CDR2 FYEKMQ come from the germline V gene (reference sequence). The CDR3 sequence: CASSSGPQEAFF. CDR3 DNA sequence: TGTGCCAGCAGCTCCGGGCCCCAAGAAGCTTTCTTT.

CDR3 loop: CASSSTESYEQYF. CDR3 coding DNA: TGTGCCAGCAGTTCAACAGAGTCCTACGAGCAGTACTTC. The chain employs TRBV6-2 or TRBV6-3 and TRBJ2-7; D is undetermined. Germline assignment: CDR1 MNHEY and CDR2 SVGEGT. Between the trimmed V and J ends, which lost 4 bases and 1 base, there was a span of 8 bases. This CDR3 spans 13 amino acids.

This chain uses TRBV7-8 with TRBJ1-2; 10 bases align to TRBD1. CDR1 and CDR2 from the germline V gene are SGHVS and FQNEAQ. This CDR3 region has 16 residues. After removal of 1 base from V and 2 bases from J, the junction contained 4 bases not matched to a gene. CDR3 protein: CASSLGTGGTNYGYTF. CDR3 coding DNA: TGTGCCAGCAGCTTAGGGACAGGGGGGACCAACTATGGCTACACCTTC.

The V call is TRBV11-1, the J call TRBJ1-2, with 8 bases lining up with TRBD1. The CDR3 extends over 15 amino acids. CDR1 SGHAT and CDR2 FQDESV come from the germline V gene (reference sequence). J gave up 1 base and V 5 bases, and 6 bases lay outside the gene matches. The CDR3 sequence: CASSHRTGGNYGYTF. The DNA of the CDR3 is TGTGCCAGCAGCCATAGAACAGGGGGTAACTATGGCTACACCTTC.

The V and J genes are TRBV2 and TRBJ2-2, with 7 bases fitting TRBD2. The CDR3 contains 16 residues. The junction had 8 bases not matched to a gene; V was cut back by 4 bases and J by 3 bases. CDR1 SNHLY and CDR2 FYNNEI come from the germline V gene. The CDR3 loop reads CASSVFPSGHTGELFF. The CDR3 nucleotides are TGTGCCAGCAGTGTATTCCCTAGCGGTCACACCGGGGAGCTGTTTTTT.

J is TRBJ2-7 and V is TRBV2; 7 positions agree with TRBD2. This CDR3 has 12 residues. CDR1 is SNHLY and CDR2 is FYNNEI in the germline V gene. V trimming: 7 bases; J trimming: 5 bases; junction bases outside the gene matches: 5. In nucleotides, the CDR3 is TGTGCCAGCATGCGGGGGATCCACGAGCAGTACTTC. Encoded protein: CASMRGIHEQYF.

This chain links TRBV4-2 with TRBJ2-7, with no clear D. Trimming cost V 0 bases and J 2 bases, with 11 bases left between them. From germline, CDR1 is LGHNA and CDR2 YNFKEQ. The CDR3 has 15 amino acids. The CDR3 here is CASSQDSTATYEQYF. The DNA for the CDR3 is TGTGCCAGCAGCCAAGATAGCACAGCTACCTACGAGCAGTACTTC.

CDR3 loop: CASSVGGRDTEAFF. Here the CDR3 DNA reads TGTGCCAGCAGCGTAGGAGGGAGGGACACTGAAGCTTTCTTT. The J gene is TRBJ1-1, the V gene TRBV9; no definite D call. CDR3 size: 14 residues. Germline V gene data show CDR1 as SGDLS and CDR2 as YYNGEE. Trimming removed 0 bases from V and 3 bases from J, with 9 bases in between. Full variable domain (rest looked up from reference TRBV9 and TRBJ1-1): DSGVTQTPKHLITATGQRVTLRCSPRSGDLSVYWYQQSLDQGLQFLIQYYNGEERAKGNILERFSAQQFPDLHSELNLSSLELGDSALYFCASSVGGRDTEAFFGQGTRLTVV.

The gene calls are TRBV7-8 and TRBJ2-5, with D possibly being TRBD1 or TRBD2 (5 bases each). The CDR3 spans 13 residues. The V end lost 5 bases, the J end lost 2 bases, and 9 bases lay between the germline ends. Looked up from germline, CDR1 is SGHVS and CDR2 is FQNEAQ. CDR3 amino acids: CASSKGRQETQYF. The CDR3 coding sequence is TGTGCCAGCAGCAAGGGACGGCAAGAGACCCAGTACTTC.

The chain carries TRBV24-1 and TRBJ1-1, with TRBD1 as a possible D gene (5 bases). Trimming cost V 4 bases and J 5 bases, with 10 bases left between them. CDR3 length: 13 residues. Germline loops: CDR1 KGHDR, CDR2 SFDVKD. The CDR3 sequence is CATSEGGETEAFF. The DNA of the CDR3 is TGTGCCACCAGTGAAGGAGGGGAGACTGAAGCTTTCTTT.